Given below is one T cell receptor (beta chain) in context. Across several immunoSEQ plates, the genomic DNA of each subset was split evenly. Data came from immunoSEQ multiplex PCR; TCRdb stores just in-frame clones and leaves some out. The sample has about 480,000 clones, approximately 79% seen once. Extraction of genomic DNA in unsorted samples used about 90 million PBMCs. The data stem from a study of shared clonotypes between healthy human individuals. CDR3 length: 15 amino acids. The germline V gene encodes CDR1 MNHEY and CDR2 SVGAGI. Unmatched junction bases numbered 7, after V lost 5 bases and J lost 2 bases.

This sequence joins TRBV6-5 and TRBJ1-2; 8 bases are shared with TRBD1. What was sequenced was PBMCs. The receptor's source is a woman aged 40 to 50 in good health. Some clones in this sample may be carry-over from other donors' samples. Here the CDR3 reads CASSHRQGTNYGYTF. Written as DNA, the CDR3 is TGTGCCAGCAGTCACCGACAGGGGACCAACTATGGCTACACCTTC.